This TCR beta chain was sequenced during a study of post-analysis software for immune sequencing data. Study at large: Recorded subtypes: relapsing-remitting, secondary progressive, progressive-relapsing; some patients unannotated. General study results and limits: Samples prepared in the same batch strongly co-clustered by F measure. The normalized Chao1 diversity of multiple sclerosis patients was significantly lower than that of controls.

This clonotype has just a few counts. What it binds is not known. Tagging with unique molecular identifiers was a feature of the TCR beta cDNA libraries. Between 1 and 10 million T cells gave rise to some 520,000 cDNA molecules. TCRdb ran MiXCR on the PCR reads and lists one entry per CDR3 protein. The data show 700,000 to 900,000 distinct CDR3 sequences, around 46% seen once. The origin of this receptor is a girl aged 5 to 17 with multiple sclerosis. Material: blood.

CDR3 sequence (DNA): TGTGCCAGCAGCTACCCAGGACAGACCTACGAGCAGTACTTC. Translation gives CASSYPGQTYEQYF. The V call is TRBV5-5, the J call TRBJ2-7, with D tentatively TRBD1 (6 bases). V gave up 3 bases and J gave up 2 bases, with 12 bases separating them. Per germline, CDR1 SGHKS and CDR2 YYEKEE (reference sequence). CDR3 length equals 14 residues. The full variable domain, its missing parts supplied by reference TRBV5-5 and TRBJ2-7, is DAGVTQSPTHLIKTRGQQVTLRCSPISGHKSVSWYQQVLGQGPQFIFQYYEKEERGRGNFPDRFSARQFPNYSSELNVNALLLGDSALYLCASSYPGQTYEQYFGPGTRLTVT.